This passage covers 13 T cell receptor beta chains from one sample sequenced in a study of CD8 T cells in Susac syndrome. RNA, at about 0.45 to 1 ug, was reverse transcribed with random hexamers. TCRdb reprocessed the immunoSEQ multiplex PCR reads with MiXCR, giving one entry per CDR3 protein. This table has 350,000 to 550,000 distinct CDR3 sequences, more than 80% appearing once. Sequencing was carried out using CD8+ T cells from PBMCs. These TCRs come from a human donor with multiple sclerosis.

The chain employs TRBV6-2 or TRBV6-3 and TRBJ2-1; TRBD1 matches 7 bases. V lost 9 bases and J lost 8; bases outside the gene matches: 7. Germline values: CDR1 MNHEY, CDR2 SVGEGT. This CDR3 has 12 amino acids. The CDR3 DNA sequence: TGTGCCAGTGAGACAGGGCCAGATGAGCAGTTCTTC. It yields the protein CASETGPDEQFF.

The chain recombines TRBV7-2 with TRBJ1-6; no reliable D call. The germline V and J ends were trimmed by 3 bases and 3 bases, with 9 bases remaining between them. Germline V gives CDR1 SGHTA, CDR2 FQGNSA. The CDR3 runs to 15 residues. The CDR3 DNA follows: TGTGCCAGCAGCTTCGGGCAGAACTATAATTCACCCCTCCACTTT. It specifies CASSFGQNYNSPLHF.

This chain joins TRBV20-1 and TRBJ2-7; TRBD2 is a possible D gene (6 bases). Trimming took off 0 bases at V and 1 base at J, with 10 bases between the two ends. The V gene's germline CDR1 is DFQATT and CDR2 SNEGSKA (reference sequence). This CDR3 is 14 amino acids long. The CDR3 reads CSARDQSGSYEQYF. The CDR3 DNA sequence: TGCAGTGCTAGAGATCAAAGCGGGTCCTACGAGCAGTACTTC.

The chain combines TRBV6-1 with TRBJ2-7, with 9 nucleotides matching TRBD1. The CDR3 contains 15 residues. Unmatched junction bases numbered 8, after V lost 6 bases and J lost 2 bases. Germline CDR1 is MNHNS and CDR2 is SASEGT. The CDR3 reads CASSPGQGPTYEQYF. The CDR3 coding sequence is TGTGCCAGCAGCCCTGGACAGGGGCCAACCTACGAGCAGTACTTC.

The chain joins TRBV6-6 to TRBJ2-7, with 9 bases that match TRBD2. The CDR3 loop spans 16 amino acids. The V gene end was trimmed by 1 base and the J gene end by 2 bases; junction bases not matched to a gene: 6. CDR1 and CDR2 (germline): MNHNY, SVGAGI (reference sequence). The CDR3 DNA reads TGTGCCAGCAGTTACTTCAATAGCGGGAGAACCTACGAGCAGTACTTC. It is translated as CASSYFNSGRTYEQYF.

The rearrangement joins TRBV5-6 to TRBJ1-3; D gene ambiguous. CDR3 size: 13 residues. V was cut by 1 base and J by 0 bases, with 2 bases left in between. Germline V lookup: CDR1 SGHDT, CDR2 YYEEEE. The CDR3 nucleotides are TGTGCCAGCAGCTTGAACTCTGGAAACACCATATATTTT. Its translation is CASSLNSGNTIYF.

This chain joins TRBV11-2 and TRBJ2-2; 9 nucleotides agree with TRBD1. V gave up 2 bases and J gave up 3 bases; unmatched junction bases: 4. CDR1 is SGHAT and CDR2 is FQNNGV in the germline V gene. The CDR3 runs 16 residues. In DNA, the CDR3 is TGTGCCAGCAGCTTATACCGGACAGGGGACACCGGGGAGCTGTTTTTT. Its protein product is CASSLYRTGDTGELFF.

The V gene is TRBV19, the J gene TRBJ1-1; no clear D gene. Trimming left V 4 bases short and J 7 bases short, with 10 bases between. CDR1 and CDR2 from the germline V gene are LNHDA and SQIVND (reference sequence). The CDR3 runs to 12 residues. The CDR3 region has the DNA TGTGCCAGTAGTACCTTGATTGATGAAGCTTTCTTT. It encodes CASSTLIDEAFF.

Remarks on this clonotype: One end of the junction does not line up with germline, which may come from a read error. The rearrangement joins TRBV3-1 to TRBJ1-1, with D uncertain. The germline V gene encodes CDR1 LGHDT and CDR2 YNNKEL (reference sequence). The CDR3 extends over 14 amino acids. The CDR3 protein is CASSQDSADTQAFF. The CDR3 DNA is TGTGCCAGCAGCCAAGATTCGGCAGACACTCAAGCTTTCTTT.

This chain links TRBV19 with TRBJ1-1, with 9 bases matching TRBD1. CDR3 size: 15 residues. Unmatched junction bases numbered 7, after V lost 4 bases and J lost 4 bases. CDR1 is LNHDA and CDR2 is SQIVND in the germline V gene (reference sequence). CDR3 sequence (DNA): TGTGCCAGTAGTAGAACAGGGGGCGGAAGCACTGAAGCTTTCTTT. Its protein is CASSRTGGGSTEAFF.

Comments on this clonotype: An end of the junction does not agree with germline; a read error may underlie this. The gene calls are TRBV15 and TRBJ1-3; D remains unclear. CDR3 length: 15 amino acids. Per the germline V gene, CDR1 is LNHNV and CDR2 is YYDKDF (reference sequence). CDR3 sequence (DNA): TGTGCCACCGGCAGAGATCGCCAGCGACGAAACACCATATATTTT. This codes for CATGRDRQRRNTIYF.

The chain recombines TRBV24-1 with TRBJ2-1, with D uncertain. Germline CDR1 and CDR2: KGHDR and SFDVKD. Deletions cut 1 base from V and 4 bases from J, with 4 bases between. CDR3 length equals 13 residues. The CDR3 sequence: CATSDFGYNEQFF. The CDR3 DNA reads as TGTGCCACCAGTGATTTTGGGTACAATGAGCAGTTCTTC.

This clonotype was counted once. CDR3 nucleotide sequence: TGTGCCAGCAGCTTAGACTCGTGGGGGGACTCTGGGGCCAACGTCCTGACTTTC. It encodes CASSLDSWGDSGANVLTF. The genes are TRBV11-2 and TRBJ2-6, with D perhaps matching TRBD2 (6 bases). Germline lookup yields CDR1 SGHAT and CDR2 FQNNGV. The CDR3 has 18 residues. The germline V and J ends were trimmed by 0 bases and 0 bases, with 12 bases remaining between them.